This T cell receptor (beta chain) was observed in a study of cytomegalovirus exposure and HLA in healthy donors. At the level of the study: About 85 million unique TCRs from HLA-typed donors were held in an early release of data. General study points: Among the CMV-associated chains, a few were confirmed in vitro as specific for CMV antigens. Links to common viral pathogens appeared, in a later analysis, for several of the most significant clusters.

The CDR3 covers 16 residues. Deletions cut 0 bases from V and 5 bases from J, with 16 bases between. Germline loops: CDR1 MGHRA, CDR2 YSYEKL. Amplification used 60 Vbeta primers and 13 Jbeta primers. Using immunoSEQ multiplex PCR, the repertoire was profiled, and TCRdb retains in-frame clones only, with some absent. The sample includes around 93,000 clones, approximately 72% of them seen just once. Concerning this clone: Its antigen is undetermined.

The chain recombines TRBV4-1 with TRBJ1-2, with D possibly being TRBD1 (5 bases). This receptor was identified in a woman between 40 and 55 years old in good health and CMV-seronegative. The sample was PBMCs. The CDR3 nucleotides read TGCGCCAGCAGCCAAGACCCGGGTTGGGGGGTTTATGGCTACACCTTC. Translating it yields CASSQDPGWGVYGYTF.